This T cell receptor (beta chain) was profiled in a study of shared clonotypes between healthy human individuals. At the level of the study: The composition of the donors was a couple of women and a few men aged 18 to 49.

Investigators divided CD4+ cells into CD45RA+ naive and CD45RA-negative memory subsets. Genomic DNA of every subset was divided equally among multiple immunoSEQ plates. Measured with immunoSEQ multiplex PCR; TCRdb has only the in-frame clones, and not every one. This sample has 2.3 million or so clones; 93% occur once, and the top ten carry 0.39%. The receptor comes from a man in his late teens or twenties in good health. Some clones in this sample may be carry-over from other donors' samples. Material: naive CD4+ T cells from PBMCs. Subset in this sample: CD45RA+ positively selected.

CDR3 region: CASSGPIRASGSVDEQYF. CDR3 in DNA: TGTGCCAGCAGCGGACCGATTAGGGCTAGCGGGAGCGTGGACGAGCAGTACTTC. The chain has TRBV9 and TRBJ2-7; TRBD2 aligns across 10 bases. Per the germline V gene, CDR1 is SGDLS and CDR2 is YYNGEE. The CDR3 sequence is 18 residues long. Unmatched junction bases numbered 17, after V lost 3 bases and J lost 5 bases.